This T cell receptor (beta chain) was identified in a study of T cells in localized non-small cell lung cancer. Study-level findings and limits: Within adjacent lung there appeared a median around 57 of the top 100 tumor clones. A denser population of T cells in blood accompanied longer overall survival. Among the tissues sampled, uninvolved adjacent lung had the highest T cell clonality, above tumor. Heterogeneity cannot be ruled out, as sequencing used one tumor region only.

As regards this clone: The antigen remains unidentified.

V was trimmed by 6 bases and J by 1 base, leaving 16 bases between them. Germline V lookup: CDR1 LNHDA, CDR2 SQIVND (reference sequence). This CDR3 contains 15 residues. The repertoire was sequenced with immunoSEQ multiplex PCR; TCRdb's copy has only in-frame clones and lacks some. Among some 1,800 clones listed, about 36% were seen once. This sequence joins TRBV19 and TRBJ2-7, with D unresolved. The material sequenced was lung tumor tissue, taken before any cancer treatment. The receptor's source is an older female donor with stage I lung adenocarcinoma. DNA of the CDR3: TGTGCCAGTAGCCGCCCGGGCAGAGGTTCCTACGAGCAGTACTTC. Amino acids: CASSRPGRGSYEQYF.